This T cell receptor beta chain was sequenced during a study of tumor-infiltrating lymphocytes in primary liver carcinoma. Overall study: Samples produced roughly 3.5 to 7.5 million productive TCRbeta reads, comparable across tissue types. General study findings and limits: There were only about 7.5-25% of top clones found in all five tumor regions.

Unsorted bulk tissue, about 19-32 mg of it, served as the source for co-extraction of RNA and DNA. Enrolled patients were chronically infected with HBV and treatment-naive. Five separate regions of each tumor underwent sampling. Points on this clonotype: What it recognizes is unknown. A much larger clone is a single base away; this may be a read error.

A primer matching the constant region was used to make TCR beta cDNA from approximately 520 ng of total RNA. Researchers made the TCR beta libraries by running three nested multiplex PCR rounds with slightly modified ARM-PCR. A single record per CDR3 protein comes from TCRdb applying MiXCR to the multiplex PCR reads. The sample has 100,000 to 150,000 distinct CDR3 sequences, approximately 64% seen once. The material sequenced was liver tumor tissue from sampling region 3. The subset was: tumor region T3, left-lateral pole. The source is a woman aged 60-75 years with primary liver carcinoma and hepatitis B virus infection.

This chain's CDR3 is CASRWEGGITEAFF. The DNA of the CDR3 is TGTGCCAGCAGATGGGAGGGGGGAATCACTGAAGCTTTCTTT. This chain links TRBV12-3 or TRBV12-4 with TRBJ1-1; possibly TRBD1 for D (6 bases). This CDR3 contains 14 residues. The V and J ends lost 6 bases and 4 bases respectively, with 15 bases between them.